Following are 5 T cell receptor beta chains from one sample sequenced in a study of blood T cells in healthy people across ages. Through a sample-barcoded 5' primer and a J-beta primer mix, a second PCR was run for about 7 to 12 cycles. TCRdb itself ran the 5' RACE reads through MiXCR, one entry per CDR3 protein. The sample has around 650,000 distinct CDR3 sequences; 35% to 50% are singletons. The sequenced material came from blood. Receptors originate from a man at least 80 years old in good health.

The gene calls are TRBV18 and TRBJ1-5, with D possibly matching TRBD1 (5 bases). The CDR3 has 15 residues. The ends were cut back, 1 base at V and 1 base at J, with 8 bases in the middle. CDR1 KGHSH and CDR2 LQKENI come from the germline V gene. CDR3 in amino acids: CASSPQGQSNQPQHF. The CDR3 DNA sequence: TGTGCCAGCTCACCACAGGGGCAGAGCAATCAGCCCCAGCATTTT.

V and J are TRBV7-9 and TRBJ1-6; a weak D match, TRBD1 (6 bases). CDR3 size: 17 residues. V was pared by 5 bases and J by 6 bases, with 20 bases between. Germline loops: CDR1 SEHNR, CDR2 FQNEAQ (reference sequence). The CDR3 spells CASSASRRGGSNSPLHF. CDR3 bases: TGTGCCAGCAGCGCCAGTAGGCGGGGGGGCAGTAATTCACCCCTCCACTTT.

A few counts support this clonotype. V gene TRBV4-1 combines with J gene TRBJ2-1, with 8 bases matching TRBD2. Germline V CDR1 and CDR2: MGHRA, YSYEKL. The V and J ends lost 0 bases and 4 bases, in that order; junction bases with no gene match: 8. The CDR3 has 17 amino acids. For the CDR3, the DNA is TGCGCCAGCAGCCAAGATAAGGGACTAGGAAGATACAATGAGCAGTTCTTC. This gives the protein CASSQDKGLGRYNEQFF.

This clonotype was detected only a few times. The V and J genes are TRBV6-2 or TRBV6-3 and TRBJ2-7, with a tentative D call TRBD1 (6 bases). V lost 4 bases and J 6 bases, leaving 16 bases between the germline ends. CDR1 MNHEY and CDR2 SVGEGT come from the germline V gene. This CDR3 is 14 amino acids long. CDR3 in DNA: TGTGCCAGCAGTTCAGGACAGCCAGGTAGCGAGCAGTACTTC. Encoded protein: CASSSGQPGSEQYF.

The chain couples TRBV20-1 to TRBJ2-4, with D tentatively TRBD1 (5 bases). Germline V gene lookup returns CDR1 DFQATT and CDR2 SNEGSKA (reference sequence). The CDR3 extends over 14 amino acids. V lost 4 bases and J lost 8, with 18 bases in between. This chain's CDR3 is CSATGADSLDIQYF. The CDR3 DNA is TGCAGTGCTACTGGGGCAGACTCTTTAGACATTCAGTACTTC.